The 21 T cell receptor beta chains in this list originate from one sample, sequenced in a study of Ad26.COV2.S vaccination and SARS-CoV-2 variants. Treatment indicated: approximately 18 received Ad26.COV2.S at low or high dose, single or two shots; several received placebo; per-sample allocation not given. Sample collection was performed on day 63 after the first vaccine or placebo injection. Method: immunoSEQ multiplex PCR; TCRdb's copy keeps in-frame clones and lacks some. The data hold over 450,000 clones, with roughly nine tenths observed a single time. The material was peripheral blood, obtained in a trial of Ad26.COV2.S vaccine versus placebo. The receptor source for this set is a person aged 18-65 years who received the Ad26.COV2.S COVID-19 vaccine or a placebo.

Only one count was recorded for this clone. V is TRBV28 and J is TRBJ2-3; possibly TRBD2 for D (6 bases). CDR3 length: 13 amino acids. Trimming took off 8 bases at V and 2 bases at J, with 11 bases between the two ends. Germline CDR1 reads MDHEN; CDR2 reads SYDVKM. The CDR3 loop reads CASDSGDTDTQYF. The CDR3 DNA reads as TGTGCCAGCGATAGCGGAGACACAGATACGCAGTATTTT.

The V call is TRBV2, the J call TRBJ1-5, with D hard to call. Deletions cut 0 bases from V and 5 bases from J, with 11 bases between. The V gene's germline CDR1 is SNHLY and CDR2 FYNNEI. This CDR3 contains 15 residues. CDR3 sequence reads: CASSEAEQIDQPQHF. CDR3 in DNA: TGTGCCAGCAGTGAAGCTGAACAGATTGATCAGCCCCAGCATTTT.

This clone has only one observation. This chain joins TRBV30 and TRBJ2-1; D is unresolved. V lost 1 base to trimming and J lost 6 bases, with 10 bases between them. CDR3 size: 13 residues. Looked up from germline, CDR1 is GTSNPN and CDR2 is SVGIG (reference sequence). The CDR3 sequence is CAWSEVDSNEQFF. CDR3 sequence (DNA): TGTGCCTGGAGTGAAGTTGATAGCAATGAGCAGTTCTTC.

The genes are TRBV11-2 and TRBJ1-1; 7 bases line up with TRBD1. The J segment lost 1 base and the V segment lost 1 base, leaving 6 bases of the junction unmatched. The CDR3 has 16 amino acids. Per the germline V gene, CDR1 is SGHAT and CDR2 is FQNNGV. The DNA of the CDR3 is TGTGCCAGCAGCTTAGTCCCCCGGACAGGGAACACTGAAGCTTTCTTT. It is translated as CASSLVPRTGNTEAFF.

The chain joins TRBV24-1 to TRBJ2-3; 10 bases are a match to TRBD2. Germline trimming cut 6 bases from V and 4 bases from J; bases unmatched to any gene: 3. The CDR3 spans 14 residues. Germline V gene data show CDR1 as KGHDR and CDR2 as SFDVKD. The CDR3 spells CATSLAGAADTQYF. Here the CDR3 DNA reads TGTGCCACCAGTCTAGCGGGAGCTGCAGATACGCAGTATTTT.

In DNA, the CDR3 is TGTGCCAGCAGTGTTACCCCGGGGCGGAGCACAGATACGCAGTATTTT. This gives the protein CASSVTPGRSTDTQYF. The chain is built from TRBV2 and TRBJ2-3; the D call may be TRBD1 or TRBD2 (5 bases each). The ends were cut back, 4 bases at V and 0 bases at J, with 14 bases in the middle. Looked up from germline, CDR1 is SNHLY and CDR2 is FYNNEI. The CDR3 runs 16 residues. Full variable domain (missing parts from reference TRBV2 and TRBJ2-3): EPEVTQTPSHQVTQMGQEVILRCVPISNHLYFYWYRQILGQKVEFLVSFYNNEISEKSEIFDDQFSVERPDGSNFTLKIRSTKLEDSAMYFCASSVTPGRSTDTQYFGPGTRLTVL.

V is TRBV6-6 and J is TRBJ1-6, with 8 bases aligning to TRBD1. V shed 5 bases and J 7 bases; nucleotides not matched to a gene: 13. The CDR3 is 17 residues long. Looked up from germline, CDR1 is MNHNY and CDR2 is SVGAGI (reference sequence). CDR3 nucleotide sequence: TGTGCCAGCAGTCCCGGCGACCTTGGACAGGGAAATTCACCCCTCCACTTT. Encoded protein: CASSPGDLGQGNSPLHF.

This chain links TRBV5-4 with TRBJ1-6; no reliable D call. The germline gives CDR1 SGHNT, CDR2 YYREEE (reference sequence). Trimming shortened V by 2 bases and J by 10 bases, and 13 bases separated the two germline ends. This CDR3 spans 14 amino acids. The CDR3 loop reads CASSFKVMGSPLHF. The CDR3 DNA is TGTGCCAGCAGCTTTAAGGTGATGGGGTCACCCCTCCACTTT.

The CDR3: CAGGLANYEQYF. The CDR3 DNA follows: TGTGCCGGGGGACTAGCTAACTACGAGCAGTACTTC. This chain connects TRBV30 to TRBJ2-7; 9 bases match TRBD2. Germline V CDR1 and CDR2: GTSNPN, SVGIG (reference sequence). V dropped 8 bases and J dropped 3; count of bases not matched to a gene: 5. This CDR3 comprises 12 residues. The variable domain in full, with the rest retrieved from reference TRBV30 and TRBJ2-7, is SQTIHQWPATLVQPVGSPLSLECTVEGTSNPNLYWYRQAAGRGLQLLFYSVGIGQISSEVPQNLSASRPQDRQFILSSKKLLLSDSGFYLCAGGLANYEQYFGPGTRLTVT.

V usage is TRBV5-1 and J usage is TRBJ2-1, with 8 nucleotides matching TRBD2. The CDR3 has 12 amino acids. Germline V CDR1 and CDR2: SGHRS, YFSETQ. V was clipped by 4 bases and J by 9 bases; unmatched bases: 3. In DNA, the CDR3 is TGCGCCAGCAGCCCTACTAGCGGTGAGCAGTTCTTC. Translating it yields CASSPTSGEQFF.

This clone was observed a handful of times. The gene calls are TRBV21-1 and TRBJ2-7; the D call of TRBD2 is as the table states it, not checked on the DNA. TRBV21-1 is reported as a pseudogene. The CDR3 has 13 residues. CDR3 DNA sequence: TGTGCCAGCAGGGCGGGGGGGCCCTACGAGCAGTACTTC. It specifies CASRAGGPYEQYF.

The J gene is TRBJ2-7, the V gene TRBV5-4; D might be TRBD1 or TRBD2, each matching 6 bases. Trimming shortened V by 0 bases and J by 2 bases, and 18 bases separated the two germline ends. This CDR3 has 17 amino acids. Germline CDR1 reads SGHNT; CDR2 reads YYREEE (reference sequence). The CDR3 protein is CASSLAPGAGDPYEQYF. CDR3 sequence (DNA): TGTGCCAGCAGCTTGGCACCGGGGGCAGGGGACCCCTACGAGCAGTACTTC.

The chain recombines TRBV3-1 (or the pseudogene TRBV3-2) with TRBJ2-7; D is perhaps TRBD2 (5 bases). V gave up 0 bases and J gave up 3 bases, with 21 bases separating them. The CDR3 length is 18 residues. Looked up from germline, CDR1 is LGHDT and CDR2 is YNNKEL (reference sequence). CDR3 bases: TGTGCCAGCAGCCAAGAAGGCACTTCCGGGAACCCGCGCTACGAGCAGTACTTC. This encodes CASSQEGTSGNPRYEQYF.

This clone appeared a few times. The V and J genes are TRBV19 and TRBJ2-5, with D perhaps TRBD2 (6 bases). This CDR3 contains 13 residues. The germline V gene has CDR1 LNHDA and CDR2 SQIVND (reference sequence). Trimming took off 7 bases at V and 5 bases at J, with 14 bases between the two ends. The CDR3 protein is CASTAGRGETQYF. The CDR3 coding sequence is TGTGCCAGTACGGCGGGACGAGGTGAGACCCAGTACTTC.

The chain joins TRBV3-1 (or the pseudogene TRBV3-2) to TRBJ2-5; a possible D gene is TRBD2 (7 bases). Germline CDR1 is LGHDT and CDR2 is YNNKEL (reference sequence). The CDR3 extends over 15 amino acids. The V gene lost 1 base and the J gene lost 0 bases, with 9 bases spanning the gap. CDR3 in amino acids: CASSQAGGHQETQYF. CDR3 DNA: TGTGCCAGCAGCCAAGCGGGGGGCCACCAAGAGACCCAGTACTTC.

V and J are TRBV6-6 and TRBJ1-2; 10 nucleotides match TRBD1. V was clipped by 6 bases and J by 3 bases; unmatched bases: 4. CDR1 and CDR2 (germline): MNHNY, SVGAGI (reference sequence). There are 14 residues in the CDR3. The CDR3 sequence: CASRRQGADYGYTF. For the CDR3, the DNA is TGTGCCAGCAGAAGACAGGGGGCAGACTATGGCTACACCTTC.

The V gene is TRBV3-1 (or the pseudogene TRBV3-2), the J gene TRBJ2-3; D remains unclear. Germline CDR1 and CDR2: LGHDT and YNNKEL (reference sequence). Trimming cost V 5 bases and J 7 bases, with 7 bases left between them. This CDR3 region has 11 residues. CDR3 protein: CASSRCNTQYF. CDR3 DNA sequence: TGTGCCAGCAGCAGGTGTAATACGCAGTATTTT.

CDR3 region: CASSLDRGRDTQYF. For the CDR3, the DNA is TGTGCCAGCAGTCTCGACAGGGGGCGAGATACGCAGTATTTT. The chain is built from TRBV6-5 and TRBJ2-3, with TRBD1 matching 10 bases. The V gene's germline CDR1 is MNHEY and CDR2 SVGAGI. V trimming: 5 bases; J trimming: 5 bases; junction bases outside the gene matches: 4. The CDR3 loop spans 14 amino acids.

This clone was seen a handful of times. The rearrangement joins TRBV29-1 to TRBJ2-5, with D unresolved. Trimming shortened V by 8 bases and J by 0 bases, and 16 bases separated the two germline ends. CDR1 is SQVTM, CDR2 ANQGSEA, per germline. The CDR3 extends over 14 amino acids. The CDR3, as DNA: TGCAGCTGGGTGCTGGTGCCGCACCAAGAGACCCAGTACTTC. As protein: CSWVLVPHQETQYF.

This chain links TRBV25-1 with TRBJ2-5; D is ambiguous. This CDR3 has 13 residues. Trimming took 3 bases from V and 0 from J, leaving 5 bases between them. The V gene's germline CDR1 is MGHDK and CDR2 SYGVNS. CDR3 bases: TGTGCCAGCAGTGAGAACAACCAAGAGACCCAGTACTTC. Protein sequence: CASSENNQETQYF.

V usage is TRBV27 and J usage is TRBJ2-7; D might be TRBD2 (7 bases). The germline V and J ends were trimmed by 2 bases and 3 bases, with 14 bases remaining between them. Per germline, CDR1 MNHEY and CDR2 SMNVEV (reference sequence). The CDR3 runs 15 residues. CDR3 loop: CASSLTGGADYEQYF. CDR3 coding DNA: TGTGCCAGCAGTTTAACGGGGGGCGCGGACTACGAGCAGTACTTC.